This TCR beta chain comes out of a study of shared T cell receptors in the human thymus. CDR1 and CDR2 from the germline V gene are MNHEY and SMNVEV (reference sequence). The CDR3 totals 16 residues. The J segment lost 0 bases and the V segment lost 2 bases, leaving 6 bases of the junction unmatched. Some clones are missing from TCRdb's copy, which holds only in-frame ones; the method was immunoSEQ multiplex PCR. The sample shows hundreds of thousands of clones, approximately 80% of them seen only once. The sample was also reused in another study, on human thymus T cells. That study adds: Resections removed during corrective heart surgery provided the thymus tissue used.

The rearrangement links TRBV27 to TRBJ1-1, with TRBD1 identical over 7 bases. The sequence derives from a boy in the first two years of life with a congenital heart defect. The material sequenced was thymocytes. This chain's CDR3 is CASSLRGGRMNTEAFF. CDR3 DNA: TGTGCCAGCAGTTTAAGAGGGGGCAGGATGAACACTGAAGCTTTCTTT.